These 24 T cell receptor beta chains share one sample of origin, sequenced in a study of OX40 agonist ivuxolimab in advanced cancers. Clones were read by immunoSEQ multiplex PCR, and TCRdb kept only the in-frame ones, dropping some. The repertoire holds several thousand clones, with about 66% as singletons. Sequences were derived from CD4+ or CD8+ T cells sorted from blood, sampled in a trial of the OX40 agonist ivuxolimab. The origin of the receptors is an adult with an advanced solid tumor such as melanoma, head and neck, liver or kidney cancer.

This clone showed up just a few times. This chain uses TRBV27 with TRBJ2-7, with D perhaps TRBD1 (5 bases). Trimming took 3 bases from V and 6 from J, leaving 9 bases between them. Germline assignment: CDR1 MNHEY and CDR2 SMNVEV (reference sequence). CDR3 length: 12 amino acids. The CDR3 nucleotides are TGTGCCAGCAGTTTTTCAGGGTCCGAGCAGTACTTC. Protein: CASSFSGSEQYF.

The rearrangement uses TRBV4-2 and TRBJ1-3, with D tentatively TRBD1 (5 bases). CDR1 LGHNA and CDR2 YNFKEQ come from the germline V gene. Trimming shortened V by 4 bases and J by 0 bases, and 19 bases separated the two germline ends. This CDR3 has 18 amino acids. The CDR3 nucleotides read TGTGCCAGCAGCCCCTTTGGAGGGGCGCCGGGCTCTGGAAACACCATATATTTT. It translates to CASSPFGGAPGSGNTIYF.

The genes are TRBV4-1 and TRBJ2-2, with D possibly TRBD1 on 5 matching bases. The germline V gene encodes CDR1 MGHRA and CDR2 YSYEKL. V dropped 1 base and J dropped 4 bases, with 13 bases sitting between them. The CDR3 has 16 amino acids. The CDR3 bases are TGCGCCAGCAGCCAAGGAGGTAGGGGTGGCACCGGGGAGCTGTTTTTT. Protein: CASSQGGRGGTGELFF.

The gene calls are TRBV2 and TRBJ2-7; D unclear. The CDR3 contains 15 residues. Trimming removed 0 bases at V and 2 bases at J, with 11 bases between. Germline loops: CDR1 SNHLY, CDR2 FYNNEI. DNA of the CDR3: TGTGCCAGCAGTGAAGCGCAACTGCAGGCCTACGAGCAGTACTTC. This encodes CASSEAQLQAYEQYF.

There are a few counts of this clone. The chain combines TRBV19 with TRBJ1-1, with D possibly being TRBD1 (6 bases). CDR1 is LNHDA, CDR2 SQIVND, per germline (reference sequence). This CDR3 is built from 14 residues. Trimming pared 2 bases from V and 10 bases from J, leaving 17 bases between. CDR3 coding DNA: TGTGCCAGTAGTATAAGCCTACAGGGTTCATCAGCTTTCTTT. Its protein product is CASSISLQGSSAFF.

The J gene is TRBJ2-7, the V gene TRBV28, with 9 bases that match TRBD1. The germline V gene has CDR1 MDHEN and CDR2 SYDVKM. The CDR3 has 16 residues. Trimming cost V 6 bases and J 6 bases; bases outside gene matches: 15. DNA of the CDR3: TGTGCCAGCAGGTTAAGTGGGGGACAGGGTAAGGCCGAGCAGTACTTC. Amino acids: CASRLSGGQGKAEQYF. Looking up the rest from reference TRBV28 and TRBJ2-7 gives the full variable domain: DVKVTQSSRYLVKRTGEKVFLECVQDMDHENMFWYRQDPGLGLRLIYFSYDVKMKEKGDIPEGYSVSREKKERFSLILESASTNQTSMYLCASRLSGGQGKAEQYFGPGTRLTVT.

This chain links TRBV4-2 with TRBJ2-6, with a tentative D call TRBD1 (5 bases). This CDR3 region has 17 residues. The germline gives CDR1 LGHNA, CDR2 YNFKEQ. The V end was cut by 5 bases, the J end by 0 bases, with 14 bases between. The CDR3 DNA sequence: TGTGCCAGCAGCTGGGGCGCGGCATACTCTGGGGCCAACGTCCTGACTTTC. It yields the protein CASSWGAAYSGANVLTF.

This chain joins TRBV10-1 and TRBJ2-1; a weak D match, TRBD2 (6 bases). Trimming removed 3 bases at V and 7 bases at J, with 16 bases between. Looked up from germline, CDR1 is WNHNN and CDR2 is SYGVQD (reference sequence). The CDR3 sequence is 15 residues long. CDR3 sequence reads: CASSEGRTEVNEQFF. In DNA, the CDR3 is TGCGCCAGCAGTGAAGGGAGGACTGAGGTGAATGAGCAGTTCTTC.

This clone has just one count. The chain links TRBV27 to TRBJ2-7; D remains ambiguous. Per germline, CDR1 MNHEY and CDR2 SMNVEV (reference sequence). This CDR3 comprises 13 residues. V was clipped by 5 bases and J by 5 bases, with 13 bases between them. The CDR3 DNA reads TGTGCCAGCAGTCCCTTAGGTCCCCACGAGCAGTACTTC. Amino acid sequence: CASSPLGPHEQYF.

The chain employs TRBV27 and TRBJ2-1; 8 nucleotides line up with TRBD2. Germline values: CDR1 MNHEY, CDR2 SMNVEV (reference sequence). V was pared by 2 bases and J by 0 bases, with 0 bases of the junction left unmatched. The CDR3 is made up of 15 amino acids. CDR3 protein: CASSLGTSSYNEQFF. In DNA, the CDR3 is TGTGCCAGCAGTTTAGGGACTAGCTCCTACAATGAGCAGTTCTTC.

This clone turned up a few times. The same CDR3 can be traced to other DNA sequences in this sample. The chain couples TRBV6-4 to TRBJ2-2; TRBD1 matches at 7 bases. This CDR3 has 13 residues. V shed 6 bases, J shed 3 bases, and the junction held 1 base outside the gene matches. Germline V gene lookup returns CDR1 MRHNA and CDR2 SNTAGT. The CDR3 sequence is CASSDRDTGELFF. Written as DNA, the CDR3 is TGTGCCAGCAGCGACAGGGACACCGGGGAGCTGTTTTTT.

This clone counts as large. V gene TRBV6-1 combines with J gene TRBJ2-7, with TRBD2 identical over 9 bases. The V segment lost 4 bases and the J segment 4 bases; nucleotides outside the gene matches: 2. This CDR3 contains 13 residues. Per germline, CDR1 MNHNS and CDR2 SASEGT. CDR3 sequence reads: CASSATSGYEQYF. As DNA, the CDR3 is TGTGCCAGCAGTGCGACTAGCGGTTACGAGCAGTACTTC.

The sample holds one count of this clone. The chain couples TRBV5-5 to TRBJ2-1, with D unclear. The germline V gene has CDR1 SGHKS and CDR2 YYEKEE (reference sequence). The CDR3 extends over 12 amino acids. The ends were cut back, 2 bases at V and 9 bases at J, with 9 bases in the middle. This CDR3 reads CASSLNSPEQFF. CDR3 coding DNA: TGTGCCAGCAGCTTAAACAGCCCTGAGCAGTTCTTC. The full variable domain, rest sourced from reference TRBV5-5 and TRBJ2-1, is DAGVTQSPTHLIKTRGQQVTLRCSPISGHKSVSWYQQVLGQGPQFIFQYYEKEERGRGNFPDRFSARQFPNYSSELNVNALLLGDSALYLCASSLNSPEQFFGPGTRLTVL.

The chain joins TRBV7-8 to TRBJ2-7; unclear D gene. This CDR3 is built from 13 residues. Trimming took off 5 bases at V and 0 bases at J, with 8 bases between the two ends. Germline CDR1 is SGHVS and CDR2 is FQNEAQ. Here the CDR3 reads CASSLTPSYEQYF. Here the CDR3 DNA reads TGTGCCAGCAGCCTCACCCCCTCCTACGAGCAGTACTTC.

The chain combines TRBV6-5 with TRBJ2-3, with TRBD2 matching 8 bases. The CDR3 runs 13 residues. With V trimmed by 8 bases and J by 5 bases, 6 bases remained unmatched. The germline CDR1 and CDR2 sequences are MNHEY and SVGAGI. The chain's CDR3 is CASCAGGLDTQYF. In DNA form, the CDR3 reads TGTGCCAGCTGTGCGGGAGGATTAGATACGCAGTATTTT.

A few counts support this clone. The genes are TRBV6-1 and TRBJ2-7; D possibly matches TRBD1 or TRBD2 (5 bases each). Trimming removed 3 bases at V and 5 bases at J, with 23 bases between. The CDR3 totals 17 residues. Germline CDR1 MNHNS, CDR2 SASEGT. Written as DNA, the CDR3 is TGTGCCAGCAGTGATGGATATAAAGGGGACCGAACGAACGAGCAGTACTTC. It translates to CASSDGYKGDRTNEQYF.

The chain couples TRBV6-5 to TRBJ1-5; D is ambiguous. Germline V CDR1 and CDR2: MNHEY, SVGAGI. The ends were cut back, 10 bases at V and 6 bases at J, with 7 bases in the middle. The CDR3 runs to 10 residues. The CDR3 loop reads CATGSQPQHF. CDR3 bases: TGTGCCACGGGCAGTCAGCCCCAGCATTTT.

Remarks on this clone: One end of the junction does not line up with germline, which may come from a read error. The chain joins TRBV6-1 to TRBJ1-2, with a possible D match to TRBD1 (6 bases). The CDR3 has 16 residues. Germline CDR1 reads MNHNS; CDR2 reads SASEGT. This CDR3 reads CAGSEARWTDFYGYTF. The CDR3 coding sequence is TGTGCCGGCAGTGAAGCGCGTTGGACAGACTTCTATGGCTACACCTTC.

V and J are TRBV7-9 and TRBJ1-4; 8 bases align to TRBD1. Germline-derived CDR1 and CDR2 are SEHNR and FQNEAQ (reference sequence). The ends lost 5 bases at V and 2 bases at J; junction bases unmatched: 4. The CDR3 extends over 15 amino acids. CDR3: CASSRTGGTNEKLFF. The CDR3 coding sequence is TGTGCCAGCAGCCGCACAGGGGGGACTAATGAAAAACTGTTTTTT.

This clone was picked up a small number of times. The CDR3: CASSARERYNSPLHF. CDR3 bases: TGTGCCAGCAGCGCCAGGGAGAGGTATAATTCACCCCTCCACTTT. The gene calls are TRBV9 and TRBJ1-6, with a possible D match to TRBD1 (5 bases). The CDR3 loop spans 15 amino acids. Germline CDR1 reads SGDLS; CDR2 reads YYNGEE. The germline V and J ends were trimmed by 3 bases and 4 bases, with 11 bases remaining between them.

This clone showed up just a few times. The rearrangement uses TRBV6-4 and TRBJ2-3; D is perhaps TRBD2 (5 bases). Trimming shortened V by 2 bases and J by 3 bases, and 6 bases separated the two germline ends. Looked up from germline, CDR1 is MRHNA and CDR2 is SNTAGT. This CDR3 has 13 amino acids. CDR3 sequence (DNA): TGTGCCAGCAGTGACAGGGAGACAGATACGCAGTATTTT. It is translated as CASSDRETDTQYF.

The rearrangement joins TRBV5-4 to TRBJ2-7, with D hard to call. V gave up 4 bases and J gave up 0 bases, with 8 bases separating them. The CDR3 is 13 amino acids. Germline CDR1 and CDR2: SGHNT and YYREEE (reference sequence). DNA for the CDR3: TGTGCCAGCAGCCGAGGTAGCTCCTACGAGCAGTACTTC. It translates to CASSRGSSYEQYF.

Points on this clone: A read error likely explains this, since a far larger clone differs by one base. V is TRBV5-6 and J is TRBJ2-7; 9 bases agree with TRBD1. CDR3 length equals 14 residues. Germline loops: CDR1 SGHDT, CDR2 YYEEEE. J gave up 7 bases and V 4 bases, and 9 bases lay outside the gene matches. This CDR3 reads CASSGDRAVYEQYF. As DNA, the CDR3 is TGTGCCAGCAGCGGGGACAGGGCGGTGTATGAGCAGTACTTC.

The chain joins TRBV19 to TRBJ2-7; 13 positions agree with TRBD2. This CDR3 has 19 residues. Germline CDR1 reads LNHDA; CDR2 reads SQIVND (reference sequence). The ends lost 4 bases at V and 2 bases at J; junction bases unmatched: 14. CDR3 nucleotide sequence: TGTGCCAGTAGTACTAGCACCCGGACTAGCGGGAGTGGTACCTACGAGCAGTACTTC. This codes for CASSTSTRTSGSGTYEQYF.